This TCR beta chain stems from a study of cytomegalovirus exposure and HLA in healthy donors. On the study more broadly: A prior study identified over 100 million unique TCR beta sequences from about 200 million T cells. General observations from the study: Several V segments, TRBV6-2 and TRBV6-3 among them, could not be told apart and were dropped.

As to this clone: Its cognate antigen is unknown. This specimen includes other DNA sequences encoding the same CDR3.

Primers: 60 Vbeta forward and 13 Jbeta reverse. Using immunoSEQ multiplex PCR, the repertoire was profiled, and TCRdb retains in-frame clones only, with some absent. Among approximately 160,000 clones listed, roughly 80% were seen once. The length of the CDR3 is 18 residues. V gave up 0 bases and J gave up 0 bases; unmatched junction bases: 6. The germline CDR1 and CDR2 sequences are SGDLS and YYNGEE. V gene TRBV9 combines with J gene TRBJ2-1, with TRBD2 matching 10 bases. The sequencing sample was made of PBMCs. The clonotype was recovered from a man aged 30-40 years in good health and CMV-seropositive. Written as DNA, the CDR3 is TGTGCCAGCAGCGTAGCCAGCGGGAGGGCCCTCTCCTACAATGAGCAGTTCTTC. This translates into CASSVASGRALSYNEQFF.